This T cell receptor beta chain was captured in a study of identical twins. Comment on this clonotype: As yet, its antigen is unknown.

TCRdb re-derived calls from the 5' RACE reads in MiXCR, one entry per CDR3 protein. The sample consists of roughly 630,000 distinct CDR3 sequences, 7.1% of them appearing once. General study points: Sequences that were beta out-of-frame showed weaker excess twin sharing.

Another study also made use of these data, one on yellow fever vaccine responses in identical twins.

This TCR derives from a woman under 30 in good health. Sequencing was done on a sample of PBMCs.

The chain's CDR3 is CASSFSGRGLSPLHF. The CDR3 region has the DNA TGTGCCAGCAGTTTCTCGGGCCGGGGTCTTTCACCCCTCCACTTT. The chain is built from TRBV6-5 and TRBJ1-6; D is uncertain. Germline V gene data show CDR1 as MNHEY and CDR2 as SVGAGI. This CDR3 is 15 amino acids long. Trimming took 4 bases from V and 9 from J, leaving 16 bases between them.